These 25 T cell receptor beta chains came from one sample sequenced in a study of T cells in Graves' hyperthyroidism and ophthalmopathy. The TCR beta CDR3 regions underwent amplification using RNA transcripts as the source. Primed by the HTBI set, a first-round RT-PCR was run on the TCR CDR3. TCRdb fed the multiplex PCR reads into MiXCR, producing one record per CDR3 protein. The data show under 450,000 distinct CDR3 sequences, with roughly 14% seen just once and 13% to 15% held by the top ten. The sequencing sample was made of blood. Source of these receptors: a woman younger than 35 with Graves' hyperthyroidism.

This clonotype occurred many times. The chain couples TRBV20-1 to TRBJ2-1; 8 nucleotides match TRBD2. This CDR3 region has 14 residues. Germline V gene lookup returns CDR1 DFQATT and CDR2 SNEGSKA (reference sequence). The ends lost 6 bases at V and 10 bases at J; junction bases unmatched: 14. The CDR3 sequence: CSASRGGSGVEQFF. The CDR3 region has the DNA TGCAGTGCAAGCCGGGGGGGCTCCGGGGTCGAGCAGTTCTTC.

This chain links TRBV20-1 with TRBJ2-2, with 9 bases that match TRBD1. Germline loops: CDR1 DFQATT, CDR2 SNEGSKA (reference sequence). The CDR3 is 15 residues long. The V segment lost 0 bases and the J segment 4 bases; nucleotides outside the gene matches: 3. CDR3 amino acids: CSARDRQGGTGELFF. The CDR3 bases are TGCAGTGCTAGAGATCGACAGGGGGGCACCGGGGAGCTGTTTTTT.

This clonotype was seen at least ten times. This chain uses TRBV7-8 with TRBJ2-1; D call uncertain. The CDR3 sequence is 15 residues long. Trimming stripped 2 bases from V and 7 bases from J, with 15 bases between. Germline V gene sequence: CDR1 SGHVS, CDR2 FQNEAQ. CDR3 sequence (DNA): TGTGCCAGCAGCTTATACATGAGGCGCGCGAATGAGCAGTTCTTC. Protein: CASSLYMRRANEQFF.

For the CDR3, the DNA is TGTGCCACCAGCAGAGATCCGGTGCAGGAGCAGTTCTTC. Its protein is CATSRDPVQEQFF. This chain uses TRBV15 with TRBJ2-1; D not certain. The germline gives CDR1 LNHNV, CDR2 YYDKDF (reference sequence). Trimming cost V 0 bases and J 10 bases, with 10 bases left between them. The CDR3 spans 13 residues.

This clonotype was observed a few times. This rearrangement joins TRBV20-1 to TRBJ2-1; 8 nucleotides align to TRBD2. The CDR3 extends over 12 amino acids. From germline, CDR1 is DFQATT and CDR2 SNEGSKA (reference sequence). CDR3 sequence reads: CSTGGSYNEQFF. CDR3 nucleotides: TGCAGCACGGGGGGGAGTTACAATGAGCAGTTCTTC.

The sample holds a few counts of this clonotype. The chain has TRBV6-1 and TRBJ2-6, with no clear D. The ends were cut back, 7 bases at V and 2 bases at J, with 15 bases in the middle. The CDR3 sequence is 16 residues long. CDR1 MNHNS and CDR2 SASEGT come from the germline V gene. The CDR3 is CASTRTRVPGANVLTF. As DNA, the CDR3 is TGTGCCAGCACCCGCACCCGGGTTCCTGGGGCCAACGTCCTGACTTTC.

The rearrangement joins TRBV6-1 to TRBJ2-1; 7 bases are a match to TRBD2. J was trimmed by 7 bases and V by 0 bases; bases with no gene match: 9. The V gene's germline CDR1 is MNHNS and CDR2 SASEGT. CDR3 length equals 16 residues. CDR3: CASSEARGGGGNEQFF. Written as DNA, the CDR3 is TGTGCCAGCAGTGAAGCGAGAGGCGGGGGAGGGAATGAGCAGTTCTTC.

This clonotype was counted only a few times. The V and J genes are TRBV6-1 and TRBJ2-5; tentatively, D is TRBD2 (7 bases). CDR3 length: 11 amino acids. The V end was cut by 7 bases, the J end by 13 bases, with 16 bases between. Looked up from germline, CDR1 is MNHNS and CDR2 is SASEGT. DNA for the CDR3: TGTGCCAGCACAAAGGGGGGGACGCGGTACTTC. Translating it yields CASTKGGTRYF.

This clonotype was picked up many times. The chain combines TRBV3-1 with TRBJ2-2; 8 bases match TRBD1. The germline CDR1 and CDR2 sequences are LGHDT and YNNKEL (reference sequence). CDR3 size: 13 residues. After removal of 4 bases from V and 15 bases from J, the junction contained 10 bases not matched to a gene. CDR3 sequence (DNA): TGTGCCAGCAGCCCGACCCCAGGGGGCTCGGTGTTTTTT. It translates to CASSPTPGGSVFF.

The chain carries TRBV4-1 and TRBJ2-1; 10 bases are shared with TRBD1. Germline lookup yields CDR1 MGHRA and CDR2 YSYEKL. The V and J ends lost 4 bases and 9 bases, in that order; junction bases with no gene match: 6. The CDR3 is 14 residues long. CDR3 region: CASSRDRGTSEQFF. The CDR3 DNA is TGCGCCAGCAGCCGGGACAGGGGTACGAGTGAGCAGTTCTTC.

The J gene is TRBJ2-7, the V gene TRBV7-3, with D possibly being TRBD2 (5 bases). V lost 6 bases and J lost 5, with 20 bases in between. Germline-derived CDR1 and CDR2 are SGHTA and FQGTGA. The CDR3 sequence is 15 residues long. The CDR3 spells CASSPLKEVGHEQYF. The CDR3, as DNA: TGTGCCAGCAGTCCCCTTAAGGAGGTAGGGCACGAGCAGTACTTC.

This clonotype was picked up many times. The J gene is TRBJ2-7, the V gene TRBV28; TRBD2 matches at 8 bases. CDR3 length equals 16 residues. In germline, CDR1 is MDHEN, CDR2 SYDVKM. V lost 4 bases and J lost 4; bases outside the gene matches: 12. CDR3 coding DNA: TGTGCCAGCAGTTCCTCACGGGAGGGCCGAGGGTACGAGCAGTACTTC. Translation gives CASSSSREGRGYEQYF.

V and J are TRBV12-3 or TRBV12-4 and TRBJ1-3; D gene uncertain. CDR3 length: 15 residues. Trimming took off 3 bases at V and 1 base at J, with 10 bases between the two ends. The CDR3 loop is CASSFWGISGNTIYF. The CDR3 region has the DNA TGTGCCAGCAGTTTTTGGGGAATTTCTGGAAACACCATATATTTT.

CDR3 amino acids: CSASSAQGANSPLHF. The CDR3 bases are TGCAGTGCTAGTTCTGCCCAGGGGGCTAACTCACCCCTCCACTTT. The chain joins TRBV20-1 to TRBJ1-6; 8 bases agree with TRBD1. Germline trimming cut 3 bases from V and 10 bases from J; bases unmatched to any gene: 11. Germline CDR1 reads DFQATT; CDR2 reads SNEGSKA (reference sequence). The CDR3 is made up of 15 amino acids.

This clonotype has ten or more counts. The chain is built from TRBV11-2 and TRBJ2-1; TRBD2 agrees at 7 bases. The germline gives CDR1 SGHAT, CDR2 FQNNGV. CDR3 length equals 15 residues. V lost 1 base and J lost 5; bases outside the gene matches: 5. CDR3 nucleotide sequence: TGTGCCAGCAGCTTAGGGAGGGGAGGGAACAATGAGCAGTTCTTC. Translated: CASSLGRGGNNEQFF. The entire variable domain, with the rest obtained from reference TRBV11-2 and TRBJ2-1, is as follows: EAGVAQSPRYKIIEKRQSVAFWCNPISGHATLYWYQQILGQGPKLLIQFQNNGVVDDSQLPKDRFSAERLKGVDSTLKIQPAKLEDSAVYLCASSLGRGGNNEQFFGPGTRLTVL.

The sample holds many counts of this clonotype. The rearrangement uses TRBV2 and TRBJ1-3; D is uncertain. The V gene's germline CDR1 is SNHLY and CDR2 FYNNEI. The CDR3 spans 15 residues. The V end lost 4 bases, the J end lost 0 bases, and 10 bases lay between the germline ends. Written as DNA, the CDR3 is TGTGCCAGCAGTGTGGAGTCAAGCTCTGGAAACACCATATATTTT. It translates to CASSVESSSGNTIYF.

In this sample, this clonotype turned up a few times. The chain joins TRBV12-3 or TRBV12-4 to TRBJ1-2, with 8 bases that match TRBD1. The CDR3 has 16 residues. Germline trimming cut 3 bases from V and 4 bases from J; bases unmatched to any gene: 10. The CDR3 DNA reads as TGTGCCAGCAGTTTGATTTTGGACAGGGCTGGCTATGGCTACACCTTC. Protein: CASSLILDRAGYGYTF.

This clonotype has ten or more counts. The CDR3 region has the DNA TGCAGTGCTACTCCGACAGCCGGGGAGCTGTTTTTT. Amino acids: CSATPTAGELFF. The chain employs TRBV20-1 and TRBJ2-2, with D possibly TRBD1 on 5 matching bases. The CDR3 covers 12 residues. V lost 4 bases and J lost 6, with 9 bases in between. Germline V gives CDR1 DFQATT, CDR2 SNEGSKA (reference sequence).

To note about this clonotype: This could be a read error, since a much larger clone is one nucleotide away. This chain links TRBV15 with TRBJ1-1; possible D gene TRBD1, 6 bases. Germline loops: CDR1 LNHNV, CDR2 YYDKDF (reference sequence). This CDR3 region has 15 residues. CDR3 residues: CTTGGGSRLNTEAFF. CDR3 coding DNA: TGTACCACCGGTGGGGGCAGCCGGTTGAACACTGAAGCTTTCTTT.

The chain employs TRBV2 and TRBJ1-1; perhaps TRBD1 as D (5 bases). This CDR3 is 14 amino acids long. Germline V CDR1 and CDR2: SNHLY, FYNNEI. V lost 5 bases and J lost 8, with 18 bases in between. Here the CDR3 DNA reads TGTGCCAGCAGTAAGAGGGGAGGCCGCGAGGAAGCTTTCTTT. This encodes CASSKRGGREEAFF.

This clonotype was counted a few times. V gene TRBV19 combines with J gene TRBJ1-4; 7 bases agree with TRBD1. This CDR3 is built from 15 residues. The trim removed 5 bases at V and 3 bases at J, leaving 6 bases unmatched. Germline lookup yields CDR1 LNHDA and CDR2 SQIVND (reference sequence). This CDR3 reads CASSSPGQPNEKLFF. CDR3 bases: TGTGCCAGTAGTTCTCCGGGACAGCCTAATGAAAAACTGTTTTTT. Based on the CDR3 plus reference TRBV19 and TRBJ1-4, the full variable domain is DGGITQSPKYLFRKEGQNVTLSCEQNLNHDAMYWYRQDPGQGLRLIYYSQIVNDFQKGDIAEGYSVSREKKESFPLTVTSAQKNPTAFYLCASSSPGQPNEKLFFGSGTQLSVL.

The CDR3 loop is CARITPPGLAGVHEQYF. The CDR3 DNA reads as TGTGCCAGGATCACTCCCCCGGGACTAGCGGGAGTTCACGAGCAGTACTTC. The genes are TRBV6-2 or TRBV6-3 and TRBJ2-7; 14 bases match TRBD2. Trimming removed 9 bases from V and 5 bases from J; junction bases left unmatched: 15. CDR1 MNHEY and CDR2 SVGEGT come from the germline V gene. This CDR3 is 17 amino acids long.

This clonotype has ten or more counts. CDR3: CASSPGYNQPQHF. In DNA form, the CDR3 reads TGTGCCAGCAGTCCAGGTTACAATCAGCCCCAGCATTTT. The V gene is TRBV7-9, the J gene TRBJ1-5; D not resolved. Deletions cut 6 bases from V and 3 bases from J, with 9 bases between. Germline values: CDR1 SEHNR, CDR2 FQNEAQ (reference sequence). CDR3 size: 13 residues.

This chain uses TRBV19 with TRBJ1-2, with D possibly TRBD1 on 5 matching bases. Germline assignment: CDR1 LNHDA and CDR2 SQIVND (reference sequence). The CDR3 extends over 14 amino acids. With 7 bases removed from V and 4 bases from J, the gap between germline ends came to 16 bases. This chain's CDR3 is CASTPLQGAYGYTF. The CDR3 DNA reads as TGTGCCAGTACTCCCCTCCAGGGAGCCTATGGCTACACCTTC. Drawing the rest from reference TRBV19 and TRBJ1-2, the complete variable domain is DGGITQSPKYLFRKEGQNVTLSCEQNLNHDAMYWYRQDPGQGLRLIYYSQIVNDFQKGDIAEGYSVSREKKESFPLTVTSAQKNPTAFYLCASTPLQGAYGYTFGSGTRLTVV.

The genes are TRBV3-1 and TRBJ2-6; 7 bases match TRBD2. Germline trimming cut 4 bases from V and 0 bases from J; bases unmatched to any gene: 15. The CDR3 consists of 20 residues. Per germline, CDR1 LGHDT and CDR2 YNNKEL (reference sequence). Written as DNA, the CDR3 is TGTGCCAGCAGCCCCCATCTAGGGACTACCTCTCGCTCTGGGGCCAACGTCCTGACTTTC. Its protein product is CASSPHLGTTSRSGANVLTF.